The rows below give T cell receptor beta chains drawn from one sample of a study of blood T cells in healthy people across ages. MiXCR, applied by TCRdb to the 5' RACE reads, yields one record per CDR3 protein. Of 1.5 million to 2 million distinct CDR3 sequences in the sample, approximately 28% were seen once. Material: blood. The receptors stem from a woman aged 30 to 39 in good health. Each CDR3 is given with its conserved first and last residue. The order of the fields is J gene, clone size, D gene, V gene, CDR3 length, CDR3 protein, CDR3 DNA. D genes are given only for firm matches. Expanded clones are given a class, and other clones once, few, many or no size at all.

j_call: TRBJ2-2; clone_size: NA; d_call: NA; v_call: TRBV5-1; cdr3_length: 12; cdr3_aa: CASSLGSRELFF; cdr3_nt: TGCGCCAGCAGCTTAGGGAGCCGGGAGCTGTTTTTT
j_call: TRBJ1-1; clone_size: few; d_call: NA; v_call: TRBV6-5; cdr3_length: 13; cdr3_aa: CASSRGGPTEAFF; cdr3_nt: TGTGCCAGCAGCCGGGGGGGGCCCACTGAAGCTTTCTTT
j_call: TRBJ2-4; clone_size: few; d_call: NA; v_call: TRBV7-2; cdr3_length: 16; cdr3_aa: CASSLVGDGAKNIQYF; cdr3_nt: TGTGCCAGCAGCTTAGTAGGCGACGGAGCCAAAAACATTCAGTACTTC
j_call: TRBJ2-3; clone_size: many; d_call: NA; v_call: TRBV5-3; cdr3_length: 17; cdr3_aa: CARSLEVGGGYTDTQYF; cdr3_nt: TGTGCCAGAAGCTTGGAGGTCGGCGGAGGCTACACAGATACGCAGTATTTT
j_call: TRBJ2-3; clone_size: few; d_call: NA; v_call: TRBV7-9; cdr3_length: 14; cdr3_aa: CASSLQISTDTQYF; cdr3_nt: TGTGCCAGCAGTTTACAGATATCCACAGATACGCAGTATTTT
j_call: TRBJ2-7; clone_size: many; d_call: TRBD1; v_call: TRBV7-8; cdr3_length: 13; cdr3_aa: CASSVGTGYEQYF; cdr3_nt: TGTGCCAGCAGCGTCGGGACAGGCTACGAGCAGTACTTC
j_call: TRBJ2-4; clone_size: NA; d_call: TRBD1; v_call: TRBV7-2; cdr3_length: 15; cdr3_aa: CAGSRDRAAKNIRYF; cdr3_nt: TGTGCCGGCAGCAGAGACAGGGCGGCCAAAAACATTCGGTACTTC
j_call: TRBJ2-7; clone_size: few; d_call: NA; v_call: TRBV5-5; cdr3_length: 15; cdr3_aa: CASSFGHLALYEQYF; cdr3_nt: TGTGCCAGCAGCTTTGGACATCTGGCCTTATACGAGCAGTACTTC
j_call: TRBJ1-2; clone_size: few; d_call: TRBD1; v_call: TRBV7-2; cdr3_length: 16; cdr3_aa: CASSKPGTGGAEGYTF; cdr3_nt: TGTGCCAGCAGCAAACCCGGGACAGGGGGCGCTGAGGGCTACACCTTC
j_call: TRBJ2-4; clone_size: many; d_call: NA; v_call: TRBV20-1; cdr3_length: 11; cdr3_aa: CSARWGDIQYF; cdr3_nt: TGCAGTGCTAGGTGGGGGGACATTCAGTACTTC
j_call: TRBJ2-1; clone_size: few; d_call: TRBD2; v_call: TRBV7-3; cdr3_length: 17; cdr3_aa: CASSLGAGGPISDEQFF; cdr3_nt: TGTGCCAGCAGCTTAGGGGCGGGGGGGCCAATTTCCGATGAGCAGTTCTTC
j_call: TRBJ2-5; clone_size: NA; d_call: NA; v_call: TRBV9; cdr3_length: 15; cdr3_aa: CASSVDGRGGETQYF; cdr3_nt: TGTGCCAGCAGCGTAGACGGCAGGGGGGGGGAGACCCAGTACTTC
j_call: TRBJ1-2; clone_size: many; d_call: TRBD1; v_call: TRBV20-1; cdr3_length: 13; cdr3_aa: CSAWDRSSYGYTF; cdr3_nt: TGCAGTGCTTGGGACAGGAGCTCCTATGGCTACACCTTC
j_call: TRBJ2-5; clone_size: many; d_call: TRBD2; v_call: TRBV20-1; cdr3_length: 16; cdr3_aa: CSARDPISGSVGTQYF; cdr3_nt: TGCAGTGCTAGAGATCCAATCAGCGGGAGCGTCGGGACCCAGTACTTC
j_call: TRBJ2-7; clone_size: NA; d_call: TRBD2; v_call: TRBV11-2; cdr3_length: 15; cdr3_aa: CASSFATSGHNEQYF; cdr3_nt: TGTGCCAGCAGCTTCGCGACTAGCGGACACAATGAGCAGTACTTC
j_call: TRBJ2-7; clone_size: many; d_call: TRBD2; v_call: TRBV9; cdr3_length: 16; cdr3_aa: CASSPIGLASPYEQYF; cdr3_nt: TGTGCCAGCAGCCCCATCGGACTAGCGTCCCCCTACGAGCAGTACTTC
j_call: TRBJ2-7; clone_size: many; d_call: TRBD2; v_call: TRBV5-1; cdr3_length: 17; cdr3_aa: CASSLEAGALYSYEQYF; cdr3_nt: TGCGCCAGCAGCTTGGAAGCGGGGGCCTTATACTCCTACGAGCAGTACTTC
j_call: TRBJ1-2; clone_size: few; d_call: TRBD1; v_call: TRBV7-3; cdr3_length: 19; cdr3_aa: CASSLNGGINLQGNGGYTF; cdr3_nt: TGTGCCAGCAGCTTAAACGGTGGAATAAATTTACAGGGGAATGGTGGCTACACCTTC
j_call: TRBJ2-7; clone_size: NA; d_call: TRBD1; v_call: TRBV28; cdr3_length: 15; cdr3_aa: CASSLLTGVGYEQYF; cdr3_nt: TGTGCCAGCAGCTTACTGACAGGGGTAGGCTACGAGCAGTACTTC
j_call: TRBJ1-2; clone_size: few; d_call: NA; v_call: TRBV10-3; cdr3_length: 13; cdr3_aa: CAIEGGLGGGYTF; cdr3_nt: TGTGCCATCGAGGGGGGCTTAGGCGGTGGCTACACCTTC
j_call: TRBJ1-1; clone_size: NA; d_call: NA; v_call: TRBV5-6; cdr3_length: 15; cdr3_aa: CASSSYGLRSTEAFF; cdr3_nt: TGTGCCAGCAGCTCTTACGGGCTCCGGAGCACTGAAGCTTTCTTT
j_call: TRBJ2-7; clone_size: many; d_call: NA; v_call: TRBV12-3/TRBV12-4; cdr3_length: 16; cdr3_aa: CASSPPRMGGDVGQYF; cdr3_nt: TGTGCCAGCAGTCCCCCGCGCATGGGGGGCGACGTGGGGCAGTACTTC
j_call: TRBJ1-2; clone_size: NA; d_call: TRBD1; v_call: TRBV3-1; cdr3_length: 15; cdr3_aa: CASSRTGSKLYGHTF; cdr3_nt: TGTGCCAGCAGTCGGACAGGGAGCAAACTCTATGGCCACACCTTC
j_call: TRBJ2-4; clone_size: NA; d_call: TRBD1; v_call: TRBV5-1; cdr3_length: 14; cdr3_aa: CASSLGQAAGIQYF; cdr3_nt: TGCGCCAGCAGCTTAGGACAGGCCGCCGGCATTCAGTACTTC
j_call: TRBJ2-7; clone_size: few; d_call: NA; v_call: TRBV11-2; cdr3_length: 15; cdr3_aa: CASGSLTGRSYEQYF; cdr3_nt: TGTGCCAGCGGCTCCCTGACAGGAAGATCCTACGAGCAGTACTTC
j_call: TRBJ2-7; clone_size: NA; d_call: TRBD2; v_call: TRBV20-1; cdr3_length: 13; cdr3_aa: CSAHLLAGDEQYF; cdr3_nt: TGCAGTGCTCATTTACTAGCGGGGGACGAGCAGTACTTC
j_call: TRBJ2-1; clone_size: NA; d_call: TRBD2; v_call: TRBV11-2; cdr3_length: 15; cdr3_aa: CASSPSGTSENEQFF; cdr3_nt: TGTGCCAGCAGCCCCTCCGGGACTAGCGAGAATGAGCAGTTCTTC
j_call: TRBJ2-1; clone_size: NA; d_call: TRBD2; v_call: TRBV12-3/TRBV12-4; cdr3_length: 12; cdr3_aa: CASGFPSGSLFF; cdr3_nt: TGTGCCAGCGGTTTCCCTAGCGGGAGTTTGTTCTTC
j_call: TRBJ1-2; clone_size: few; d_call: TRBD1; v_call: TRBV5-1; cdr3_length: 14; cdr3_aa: CASSRQGAIDGYTF; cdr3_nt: TGCGCCAGCAGCCGACAGGGGGCCATAGATGGCTACACCTTC
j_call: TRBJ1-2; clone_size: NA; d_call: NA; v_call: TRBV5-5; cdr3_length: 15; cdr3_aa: CASALQVAEAYGYTF; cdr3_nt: TGTGCCAGCGCGCTACAGGTCGCGGAAGCCTATGGCTACACCTTC
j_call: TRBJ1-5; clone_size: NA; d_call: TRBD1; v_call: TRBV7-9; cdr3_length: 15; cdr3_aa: CASSQTGQGNQPQHF; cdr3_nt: TGTGCCAGCAGCCAGACGGGACAGGGAAATCAGCCCCAGCATTTT
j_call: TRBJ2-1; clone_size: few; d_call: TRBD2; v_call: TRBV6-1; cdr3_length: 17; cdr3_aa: CASRNYPGLATYNEQFF; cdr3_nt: TGTGCCAGCAGAAACTACCCGGGACTAGCGACTTACAATGAGCAGTTCTTC
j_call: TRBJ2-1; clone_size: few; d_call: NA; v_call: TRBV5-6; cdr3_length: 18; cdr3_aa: CASSFSRQGELAVLEQFF; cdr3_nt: TGTGCCAGCAGCTTCTCTCGACAGGGGGAACTAGCGGTATTGGAGCAGTTCTTC
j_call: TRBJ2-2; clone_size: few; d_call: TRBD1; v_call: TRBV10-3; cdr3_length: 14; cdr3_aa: CAIRGQGDTGELFF; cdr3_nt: TGTGCCATCAGAGGACAGGGTGACACCGGGGAGCTGTTTTTT
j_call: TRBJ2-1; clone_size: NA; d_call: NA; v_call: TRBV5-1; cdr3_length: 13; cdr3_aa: CASGNRDENEQFF; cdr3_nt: TGCGCCAGCGGGAACAGGGATGAGAATGAGCAGTTCTTC
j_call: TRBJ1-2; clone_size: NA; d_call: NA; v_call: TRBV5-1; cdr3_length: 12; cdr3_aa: CASSIQQGGYTF; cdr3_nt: TGCGCCAGCAGCATACAGCAGGGAGGCTACACCTTC
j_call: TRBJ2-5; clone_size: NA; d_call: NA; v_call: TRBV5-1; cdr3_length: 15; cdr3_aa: CASSLSGTQEETQYF; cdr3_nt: TGCGCCAGCAGCTTGTCTGGAACCCAGGAGGAGACCCAGTACTTC
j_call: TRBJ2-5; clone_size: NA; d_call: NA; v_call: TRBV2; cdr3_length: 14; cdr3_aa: CASSDPPAGETQYF; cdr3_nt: TGTGCCAGCAGTGATCCCCCGGCCGGAGAGACCCAGTACTTC
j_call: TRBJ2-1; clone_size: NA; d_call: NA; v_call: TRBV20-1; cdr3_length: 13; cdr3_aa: CSAGLQGANGQFF; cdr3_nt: TGCAGTGCCGGATTACAGGGAGCCAATGGGCAGTTCTTC
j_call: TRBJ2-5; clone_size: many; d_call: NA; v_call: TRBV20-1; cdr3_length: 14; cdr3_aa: CSASKASAKETQYF; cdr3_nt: TGCAGTGCTAGTAAGGCCAGTGCGAAAGAGACCCAGTACTTC
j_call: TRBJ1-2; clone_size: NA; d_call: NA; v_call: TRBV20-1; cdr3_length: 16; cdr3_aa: CSARLAGWDANYGYTF; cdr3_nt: TGCAGTGCTAGACTGGCAGGTTGGGATGCTAACTATGGCTACACCTTC
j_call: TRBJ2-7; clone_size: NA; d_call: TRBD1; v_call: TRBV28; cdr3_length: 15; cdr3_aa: CASSYEAGGWYEQYF; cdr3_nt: TGTGCCAGCAGTTATGAGGCAGGGGGTTGGTACGAGCAGTACTTC
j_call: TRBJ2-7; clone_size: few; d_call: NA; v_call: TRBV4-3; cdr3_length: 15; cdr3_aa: CASSQDFPTTYEQYF; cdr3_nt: TGCGCCAGCAGCCAAGATTTCCCCACCACCTACGAGCAGTACTTC
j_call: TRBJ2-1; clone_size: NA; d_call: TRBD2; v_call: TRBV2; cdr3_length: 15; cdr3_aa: CASSRGLAGSEEQFF; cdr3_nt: TGTGCCAGCAGTCGGGGGCTAGCGGGGAGCGAGGAGCAGTTCTTC
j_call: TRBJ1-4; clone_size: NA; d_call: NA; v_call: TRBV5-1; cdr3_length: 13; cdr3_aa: CASNDSPNEKLFF; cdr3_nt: TGCGCCAGCAATGACAGTCCGAATGAAAAACTGTTTTTT
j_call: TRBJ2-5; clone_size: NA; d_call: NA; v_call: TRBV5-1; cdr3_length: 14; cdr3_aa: CASSFSGQQETQYF; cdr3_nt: TGCGCCAGCAGCTTCTCAGGGCAGCAAGAGACCCAGTACTTC
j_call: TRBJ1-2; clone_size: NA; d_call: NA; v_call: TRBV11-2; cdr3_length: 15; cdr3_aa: CASSLNPGLNYGYTF; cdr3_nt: TGTGCCAGCAGCTTAAACCCAGGGTTAAACTATGGCTACACCTTC
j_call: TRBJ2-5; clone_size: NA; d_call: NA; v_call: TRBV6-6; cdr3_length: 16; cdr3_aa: CASSMPGRAHQETQYF; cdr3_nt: TGTGCCAGCAGCATGCCCGGCAGGGCCCACCAAGAGACCCAGTACTTC
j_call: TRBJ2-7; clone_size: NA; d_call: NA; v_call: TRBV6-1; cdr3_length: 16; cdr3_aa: CASSEALWEGAYEQYF; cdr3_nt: TGTGCCAGCAGTGAAGCGCTCTGGGAGGGGGCCTACGAGCAGTACTTC
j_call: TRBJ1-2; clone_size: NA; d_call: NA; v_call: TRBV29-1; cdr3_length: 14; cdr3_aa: CSVPADDLRYGYTF; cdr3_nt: TGCAGCGTGCCGGCTGACGATCTCCGCTATGGCTACACCTTC
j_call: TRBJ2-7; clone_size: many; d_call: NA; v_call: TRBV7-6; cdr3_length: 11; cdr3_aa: CASSLDSQQYF; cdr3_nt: TGTGCCAGCAGCTTAGATAGTCAGCAGTACTTC
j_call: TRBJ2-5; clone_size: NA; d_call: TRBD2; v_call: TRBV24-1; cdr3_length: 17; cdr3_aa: CATSDPRKGGGQETQYF; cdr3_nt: TGTGCCACCAGTGACCCACGTAAAGGCGGGGGCCAAGAGACCCAGTACTTC
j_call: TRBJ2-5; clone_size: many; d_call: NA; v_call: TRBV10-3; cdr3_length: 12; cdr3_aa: CATATAGETQYF; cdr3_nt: TGTGCCACCGCCACGGCTGGGGAGACCCAGTACTTC
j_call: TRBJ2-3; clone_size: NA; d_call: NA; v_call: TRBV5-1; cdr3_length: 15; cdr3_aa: CASSLGLRDADTQYF; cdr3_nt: TGCGCCAGCAGCCTGGGACTGAGGGATGCAGATACGCAGTATTTT
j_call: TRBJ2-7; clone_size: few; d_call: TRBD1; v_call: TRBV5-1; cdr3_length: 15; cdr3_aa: CASSASGTGFDEQYF; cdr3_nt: TGCGCCAGCAGCGCTTCCGGGACAGGGTTCGACGAGCAGTACTTC
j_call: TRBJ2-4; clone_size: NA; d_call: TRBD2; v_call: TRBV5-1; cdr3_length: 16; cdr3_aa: CASSPGLATAKNIQYF; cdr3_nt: TGCGCCAGCAGCCCCGGACTAGCGACAGCCAAAAACATTCAGTACTTC